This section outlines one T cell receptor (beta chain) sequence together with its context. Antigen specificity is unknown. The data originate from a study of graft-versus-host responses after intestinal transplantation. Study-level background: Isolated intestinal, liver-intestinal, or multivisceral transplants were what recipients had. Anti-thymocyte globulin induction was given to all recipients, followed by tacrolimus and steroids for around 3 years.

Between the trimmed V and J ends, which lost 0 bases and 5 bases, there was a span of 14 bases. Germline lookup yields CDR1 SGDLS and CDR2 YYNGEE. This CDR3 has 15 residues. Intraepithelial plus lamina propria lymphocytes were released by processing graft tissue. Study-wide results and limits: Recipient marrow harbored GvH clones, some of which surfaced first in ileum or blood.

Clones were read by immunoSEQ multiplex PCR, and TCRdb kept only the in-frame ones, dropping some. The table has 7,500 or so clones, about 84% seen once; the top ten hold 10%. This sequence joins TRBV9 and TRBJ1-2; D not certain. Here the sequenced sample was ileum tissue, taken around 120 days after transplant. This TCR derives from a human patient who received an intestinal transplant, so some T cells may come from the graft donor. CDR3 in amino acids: CASSVGLGRVYGYTF. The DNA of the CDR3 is TGTGCCAGCAGCGTAGGTCTAGGACGGGTTTATGGCTACACCTTC.